What follows are 28 T cell receptor beta chains derived from one specimen sequenced in a study of cytomegalovirus exposure and HLA in healthy donors. Libraries were prepared by immunoSEQ multiplex PCR; TCRdb keeps only in-frame clonotypes and omits some of them. In the table there are roughly 120,000 clones, 88% of which are singletons. Sample: PBMCs. The receptors were sampled from a woman aged 18-29 years in good health and CMV-seronegative.

The chain couples TRBV6-4 to TRBJ2-5; TRBD2 is a possible D gene (5 bases). The CDR3 runs to 15 residues. In germline, CDR1 is MRHNA, CDR2 SNTAGT. V dropped 6 bases and J dropped 2 bases, with 16 bases sitting between them. CDR3 loop: CASSPESGRQETQYF. The CDR3 region has the DNA TGTGCCAGCAGCCCAGAGAGCGGTAGGCAAGAGACCCAGTACTTC.

The V gene is TRBV27, the J gene TRBJ2-7, with 7 positions matching TRBD2. With 2 bases clipped from V and 3 bases from J, the junction kept 10 bases outside the gene matches. The CDR3 sequence is 16 residues long. Germline-derived CDR1 and CDR2 are MNHEY and SMNVEV (reference sequence). The DNA for the CDR3 is TGTGCCAGCAGTTTAGTTTCGGGGTTAGCGGGCTACGAGCAGTACTTC. This encodes CASSLVSGLAGYEQYF.

This clone appeared a single time. The chain employs TRBV7-2 and TRBJ2-1; TRBD2 aligns across 9 bases. The length of the CDR3 is 19 residues. Germline V gene data show CDR1 as SGHTA and CDR2 as FQGNSA. Losses at the gene ends were 6 bases for V and 3 bases for J; bases not matched to a gene: 18. Here the CDR3 reads CASRPQHSGSLLHYNEQFF. CDR3 DNA sequence: TGTGCCAGCAGACCCCAACATAGCGGGAGTCTCCTCCACTACAATGAGCAGTTCTTC.

The chain combines TRBV9 with TRBJ2-2; possibly TRBD2 for D (5 bases). The CDR3 totals 17 residues. Germline-derived CDR1 and CDR2 are SGDLS and YYNGEE. Trimming removed 0 bases at V and 4 bases at J, with 16 bases between. CDR3 nucleotide sequence: TGTGCCAGCAGCGTAGCCTCAGCGGACGCGGTCACCGGGGAGCTGTTTTTT. Its translation: CASSVASADAVTGELFF.

CDR3 DNA sequence: TGTGCCAGCAGCTTACTAGCGGGGGCCTACGAGCAGTACTTC. This codes for CASSLLAGAYEQYF. This chain joins TRBV7-2 and TRBJ2-7; TRBD2 agrees at 10 bases. This CDR3 has 14 amino acids. V lost 2 bases, J lost 2 bases, and 0 bases stayed unmatched. The germline V gene has CDR1 SGHTA and CDR2 FQGNSA.

This chain links TRBV7-8 with TRBJ2-7; TRBD2 aligns across 14 bases. The V gene end was trimmed by 5 bases and the J gene end by 4 bases; junction bases not matched to a gene: 10. The CDR3 has 17 amino acids. In germline, CDR1 is SGHVS, CDR2 FQNEAQ. The CDR3 reads CASSPGLAGAPYYEQYF. The CDR3 coding sequence is TGTGCCAGCAGCCCGGGACTAGCGGGGGCTCCCTATTACGAGCAGTACTTC. The variable domain in full, completed from reference TRBV7-8 and TRBJ2-7, reads GAGVSQSPRYKVAKRGQDVALRCDPISGHVSLFWYQQALGQGPEFLTYFQNEAQLDKSGLPSDRFFAERPEGSVSTLKIQRTQQEDSAVYLCASSPGLAGAPYYEQYFGPGTRLTVT.

The rearrangement joins TRBV21-1 to TRBJ2-3; the DNA was not compared with TRBD2, the D call given in the table. TRBV21-1 has pseudogene status. This CDR3 region has 16 residues. CDR3 bases: TGTGCCAGCAGCGGGACTAGCGGGAGGGCCGGTGATACGCAGTATTTT. Protein product: CASSGTSGRAGDTQYF.

The chain joins TRBV5-6 to TRBJ1-4; no clear D gene. CDR3 length equals 15 residues. The germline V and J ends were trimmed by 1 base and 4 bases, with 11 bases remaining between them. From germline, CDR1 is SGHDT and CDR2 YYEEEE. The CDR3 DNA reads TGTGCCAGCAGCTTGTTGGGCAGCGGTAATGAAAAACTGTTTTTT. Translation gives CASSLLGSGNEKLFF.

The chain recombines TRBV7-6 with TRBJ2-3; TRBD2 matches 9 bases. This CDR3 is built from 15 residues. Unmatched junction bases numbered 3, after V lost 4 bases and J lost 1 base. CDR1 and CDR2 from the germline V gene are SGHVS and FNYEAQ. In nucleotides, the CDR3 is TGTGCCAGCAGCTCAAAGCGGGGGGGCACAGATACGCAGTATTTT. This codes for CASSSKRGGTDTQYF.

The rearrangement joins TRBV7-2 to TRBJ2-5; 8 bases agree with TRBD1. The germline V gene has CDR1 SGHTA and CDR2 FQGNSA. This CDR3 comprises 15 residues. Unmatched junction bases numbered 10, after V lost 5 bases and J lost 5 bases. The CDR3 protein is CASSQGQGTVETQYF. As DNA, the CDR3 is TGTGCCAGCAGCCAAGGACAGGGTACGGTGGAGACCCAGTACTTC.

The V gene is TRBV18, the J gene TRBJ2-1; 9 nucleotides align to TRBD2. V was pared by 8 bases and J by 3 bases, with 11 bases of the junction left unmatched. Germline loops: CDR1 KGHSH, CDR2 LQKENI. This CDR3 region has 16 residues. The CDR3 protein is CASHRGSSGSYNEQFF. The CDR3 DNA sequence: TGTGCCAGCCACCGGGGAAGTAGCGGGAGCTACAATGAGCAGTTCTTC.

The DNA for the CDR3 is TGTGCCAGCAGCTTAGGCACTAGCGGAGGCTACAATGAGCAGTTCTTC. This codes for CASSLGTSGGYNEQFF. The chain uses TRBV7-8 and TRBJ2-1, with 8 bases lining up with TRBD2. This CDR3 spans 16 amino acids. Germline V gene lookup returns CDR1 SGHVS and CDR2 FQNEAQ. V gave up 1 base and J gave up 3 bases; unmatched junction bases: 5. Combining the CDR3 with reference TRBV7-8 and TRBJ2-1 gives the whole variable domain GAGVSQSPRYKVAKRGQDVALRCDPISGHVSLFWYQQALGQGPEFLTYFQNEAQLDKSGLPSDRFFAERPEGSVSTLKIQRTQQEDSAVYLCASSLGTSGGYNEQFFGPGTRLTVL.

This clone was counted a single time. The rearrangement links TRBV19 to TRBJ1-5; the D gene is possibly TRBD1 (5 bases). The germline V gene has CDR1 LNHDA and CDR2 SQIVND (reference sequence). V was shortened by 3 bases and J by 1 base, with 16 bases between the two germline ends. The CDR3 has 17 amino acids. The CDR3 here is CASSMGTRGGSNQPQHF. CDR3 coding DNA: TGTGCCAGTAGTATGGGGACTAGGGGTGGGAGCAATCAGCCCCAGCATTTT.

V gene TRBV5-1 combines with J gene TRBJ2-1, with D maybe TRBD2 (6 bases). Trimming shortened V by 1 base and J by 8 bases, and 16 bases separated the two germline ends. The germline V gene has CDR1 SGHRS and CDR2 YFSETQ. The CDR3 spans 15 residues. CDR3 sequence (DNA): TGCGCCAGCAGCTTGTCTAGCGCTTCCGGCGATGAGCAGTTCTTC. It encodes CASSLSSASGDEQFF.

This chain joins TRBV4-1 and TRBJ2-7, with D possibly TRBD2 on 5 matching bases. V gave up 0 bases and J gave up 1 base, with 13 bases separating them. This CDR3 contains 16 residues. Germline CDR1 and CDR2: MGHRA and YSYEKL. CDR3 nucleotides: TGCGCCAGCAGCCAAGATGAGGGCCGTGGTTCCTACGAGCAGTACTTC. Translated: CASSQDEGRGSYEQYF.

The chain combines TRBV4-3 with TRBJ2-5; 10 bases fit TRBD2. Germline CDR1 reads LGHNA; CDR2 reads YSLEER. The CDR3 is made up of 15 amino acids. With V trimmed by 4 bases and J by 4 bases, 6 bases remained unmatched. CDR3 bases: TGCGCCAGCAGCCGCCTAGCGGGAGAAACAGAGACCCAGTACTTC. Residues: CASSRLAGETETQYF.

This rearrangement joins TRBV13 to TRBJ2-5; 8 bases are a match to TRBD2. J lost 2 bases, V lost 4 bases, and 9 bases had no gene match. The CDR3 contains 16 residues. CDR1 PRHDT and CDR2 FYEKMQ come from the germline V gene (reference sequence). In DNA, the CDR3 is TGTGCCAGCAGCTCCGCAGCGGGAGTGGGTCAAGAGACCCAGTACTTC. Protein: CASSSAAGVGQETQYF.

This sequence joins TRBV29-1 and TRBJ2-5, with 10 bases matching TRBD1. Germline assignment: CDR1 SQVTM and CDR2 ANQGSEA. There are 14 residues in the CDR3. The J segment lost 5 bases and the V segment lost 7 bases, leaving 10 bases of the junction unmatched. The CDR3 sequence: CSEKSTGGGETQYF. CDR3 nucleotide sequence: TGCAGCGAAAAATCGACAGGGGGCGGGGAGACCCAGTACTTC.

The rearrangement joins TRBV5-4 to TRBJ2-1; 10 nucleotides align to TRBD2. Germline-derived CDR1 and CDR2 are SGHNT and YYREEE (reference sequence). Trimming removed 0 bases from V and 5 bases from J; junction bases left unmatched: 5. The CDR3 sequence is 16 residues long. The CDR3 DNA follows: TGTGCCAGCAGCTTGGGAAGCGGGAGGGCGAACAATGAGCAGTTCTTC. It yields the protein CASSLGSGRANNEQFF.

CDR3 nucleotide sequence: TGTGCCAGCAGCCAAGCGGGGGGACTTAATGAAAAACTGTTTTTT. As protein: CASSQAGGLNEKLFF. The chain links TRBV4-2 to TRBJ1-4; a possible D gene is TRBD1 (5 bases). The CDR3 loop spans 15 amino acids. The V end was cut by 1 base, the J end by 4 bases, with 10 bases between. CDR1 and CDR2 (germline): LGHNA, YNFKEQ.

This chain connects TRBV19 to TRBJ1-5, with TRBD1 identical over 8 bases. V trimming: 7 bases; J trimming: 2 bases; junction bases outside the gene matches: 7. The germline gives CDR1 LNHDA, CDR2 SQIVND (reference sequence). This CDR3 comprises 15 residues. The CDR3 region has the DNA TGTGCCAGTATAGAGACAGGGGCGGGCAATCAGCCCCAGCATTTT. It specifies CASIETGAGNQPQHF.

This clone has a single count. V is TRBV11-2 and J is TRBJ1-5, with a possible D match to TRBD1 (5 bases). Germline loops: CDR1 SGHAT, CDR2 FQNNGV. The CDR3 contains 14 residues. V was clipped by 6 bases and J by 5 bases, with 14 bases between them. The CDR3 DNA follows: TGTGCCAGCAGTCAATCCGGGGGGGATCAGCCCCAGCATTTT. This sequence encodes CASSQSGGDQPQHF.

V usage is TRBV15 and J usage is TRBJ1-2, with TRBD1 matching 7 bases. CDR1 LNHNV and CDR2 YYDKDF come from the germline V gene (reference sequence). This CDR3 is built from 15 residues. The trim removed 3 bases at V and 5 bases at J, leaving 9 bases unmatched. The CDR3 reads CATSRDPGTEYGYTF. CDR3 nucleotide sequence: TGTGCCACCAGCAGGGACCCCGGGACAGAATATGGCTACACCTTC.

The chain joins TRBV29-1 to TRBJ1-2; no clear D gene. Trimming took 3 bases from V and 5 from J, leaving 16 bases between them. The CDR3 runs 14 residues. CDR1 is SQVTM and CDR2 is ANQGSEA in the germline V gene. The DNA for the CDR3 is TGCAGCGTTGATAGCCAGAACCTACCATATGGCTACACCTTC. This codes for CSVDSQNLPYGYTF.

Comment on this clone: Because the CDR3's place on the DNA is in doubt, the DNA is left out and the CDR3 is given as listed by TCRdb. The chain has TRBV1 and TRBJ1-4; no DNA check was done on the table's D call, TRBD1. TRBV1 is reported as a pseudogene. The CDR3 sequence runs 16 residues, both termini included. The CDR3 sequence is CTSWGTGAATNEKLFF.

This clone was found once. The gene calls are TRBV11-2 and TRBJ2-7; the D gene is possibly TRBD2 (5 bases). CDR3 size: 15 residues. V was clipped by 5 bases and J by 0 bases, with 14 bases between them. The germline gives CDR1 SGHAT, CDR2 FQNNGV. The CDR3 spells CASSPDGLSSYEQYF. The CDR3 nucleotides read TGTGCCAGCAGCCCTGACGGACTGAGCTCCTACGAGCAGTACTTC.

This chain connects TRBV28 to TRBJ1-5; 7 bases match TRBD1. The CDR3 length is 21 residues. In germline, CDR1 is MDHEN, CDR2 SYDVKM. Trimming at V came to 2 bases and at J to 4 bases, leaving 23 bases not matched to a gene. The DNA of the CDR3 is TGTGCCAGCAGTTTAACGGCGCAGGGGGTAATGCGGGGGGGGAGGAATCAGCCCCAGCATTTT. It encodes CASSLTAQGVMRGGRNQPQHF.

The rearrangement joins TRBV5-6 to TRBJ2-7, with a tentative D call TRBD2 (5 bases). The V end lost 2 bases, the J end lost 5 bases, and 8 bases lay between the germline ends. The CDR3 extends over 12 amino acids. The V gene's germline CDR1 is SGHDT and CDR2 YYEEEE. This chain's CDR3 is CASSFGGHEQYF. The CDR3 nucleotides are TGTGCCAGCAGCTTTGGAGGCCACGAGCAGTACTTC.